A selection of T cell receptor beta chains follows, all from one sample in a study of shared clonotypes between healthy human individuals. TCRdb's table, derived via immunoSEQ multiplex PCR, lists solely in-frame clones and lacks some. This table has about 1.1 million clones, approximately 75% appearing once. The sequenced sample was memory CD4+ T cells from PBMCs. Every receptor here comes from a man aged 18 to 29 in good health. Some clones in this sample may be carry-over from other donors' samples. Each CDR3 is given with its conserved first and last residue. A D gene is named only where the DNA matches it firmly. Not every row has a clone size; where given, it reads once, few, many or a size class.

V gene	J gene	D gene	clone size	CDR3 DNA	CDR3 protein
TRBV7-9	TRBJ2-3	.	few	TGTGCCAGCAGCTTCGAGAGAACGCTTGGGGGTACGCAGTATTTT	CASSFERTLGGTQYF
TRBV6-5	TRBJ2-4	.	few	TGTGCCAGCAGTTACTCGCGGGGTGGGAGAAACATTCAGTACTTC	CASSYSRGGRNIQYF
TRBV6-1	TRBJ2-1	TRBD2	.	TGTGCCAGCAGAGGACTAGGAGCCTACAATGAGCAGTTCTTC	CASRGLGAYNEQFF
TRBV28	TRBJ1-4	TRBD1	.	TGTGCCAGCAGTCCCTCCGGGACAGGGGGCGCGGGCGAAAAACTGTTTTTT	CASSPSGTGGAGEKLFF
TRBV7-2	TRBJ2-7	TRBD2	.	TGTGCCAGCAGCTTAGGACTAGCGGGTATCTCCTACGAGCAGTACTTC	CASSLGLAGISYEQYF
TRBV19	TRBJ2-1	.	once	TGTGCCAGTAGTAACGCAGGGGTCAATGAGCAGTTCTTC	CASSNAGVNEQFF
TRBV4-1	TRBJ2-2	.	.	TGCGCCAGCAGCCAAGAGGGGATACTTTACACCGGGGAGCTGTTTTTT	CASSQEGILYTGELFF
TRBV15	TRBJ1-1	TRBD1	many	TGTGCCACCAGGGGGACAGGGGGCGACGCTGAAGCTTTCTTT	CATRGTGGDAEAFF
TRBV4-2	TRBJ2-1	TRBD2	.	TGTGCCAGCAGCCAACGGAATGGACTAGCGGGAGGCAATGAGCAGTTCTTC	CASSQRNGLAGGNEQFF
TRBV9	TRBJ1-2	.	.	TGTGCCAGCAGCGACCCCCGGGTAGGGAACTATGGCTACACCTTC	CASSDPRVGNYGYTF
TRBV4-1	TRBJ2-1	TRBD2	.	TGCGCCAGCAGCCAAGCGGGACTACCGACCTACAATGAGCAGTTCTTC	CASSQAGLPTYNEQFF
TRBV2	TRBJ1-3	.	.	TGTGCCAGCAGTGAACAGGCGACCTCTGGAAACACCATATATTTT	CASSEQATSGNTIYF
TRBV5-6	TRBJ2-7	TRBD2	few	TGTGCCAGCAGCTCGGGAAGACTAGCGGCCGAGCAGTACTTC	CASSSGRLAAEQYF
TRBV25-1	TRBJ2-5	.	.	TGTGCCAGCAGTTTCGGGGGCGCGGAGACCCAGTACTTC	CASSFGGAETQYF
TRBV11-3	TRBJ2-3	TRBD2	.	TGTGCCAGCAGCCGTGGGGGACTAGCGGGGGACACAGATACGCAGTATTTT	CASSRGGLAGDTDTQYF
TRBV19	TRBJ2-6	.	once	TGTGCCAGTAGTAGGGGTCCAACAAACTCTGGGGCCAACGTCCTGACTTTC	CASSRGPTNSGANVLTF
TRBV7-2	TRBJ1-2	.	.	TGTGCCAGCAGCTTAGTTGTGGGGCTAGGCTATGGCTACACCTTC	CASSLVVGLGYGYTF
TRBV14	TRBJ1-1	.	.	TGTGCCAGCAGCGGGGTTAGAAACACTGAAGCTTTCTTT	CASSGVRNTEAFF
TRBV6-5	TRBJ2-7	.	.	TGTGCCAGCAGTTATAGCCCGGGGGACTACGAGCAGTACTTC	CASSYSPGDYEQYF
TRBV5-4	TRBJ2-7	.	many	TGTGCCAGCAGCCGCGACGGCCGGAGTCAGCAGTACTTC	CASSRDGRSQQYF
TRBV4-1	TRBJ2-1	.	.	TGCGCCAGCAGCCCAAGGGCGGTATCTAGCTCCTACAATGAGCAGTTCTTC	CASSPRAVSSSYNEQFF
TRBV27	TRBJ1-2	TRBD1	.	TGTGCCAGCAGTTCAGCCCCCGGACAGGCCTATGGCTACACCTTC	CASSSAPGQAYGYTF
TRBV28	TRBJ1-3	.	few	TGTGCCAGCAGAACCCCAGGGAGTTCTGGAAACACCATATATTTT	CASRTPGSSGNTIYF
TRBV28	TRBJ1-5	.	.	TGTGCCAGCAGTGGACCGAGTTTTTATAGCAATCAGCCCCAGCATTTT	CASSGPSFYSNQPQHF
TRBV6-5	TRBJ2-3	.	.	TGTGCCAGCAAAGGTGGGAGCGCAGATACGCAGTATTTT	CASKGGSADTQYF
TRBV25-1	TRBJ1-4	.	.	TGTGCCAGCAGCGCCAGACATGACGGTGAAAAACTGTTTTTT	CASSARHDGEKLFF
TRBV2	TRBJ2-4	.	.	TGTGCCAGCAGCAACCCTTCGACGGGGAGTGAAAACATTCAGTACTTC	CASSNPSTGSENIQYF
TRBV10-3	TRBJ2-1	TRBD2	.	TGTGCCATCAATCGCCTAGCGGGAGATGGTAATGAGCAGTTCTTC	CAINRLAGDGNEQFF
TRBV9	TRBJ2-1	.	many	TGTGCCAGCAGCGTAGCAGGGCAGTCCTACAATGAGCAGTTCTTC	CASSVAGQSYNEQFF